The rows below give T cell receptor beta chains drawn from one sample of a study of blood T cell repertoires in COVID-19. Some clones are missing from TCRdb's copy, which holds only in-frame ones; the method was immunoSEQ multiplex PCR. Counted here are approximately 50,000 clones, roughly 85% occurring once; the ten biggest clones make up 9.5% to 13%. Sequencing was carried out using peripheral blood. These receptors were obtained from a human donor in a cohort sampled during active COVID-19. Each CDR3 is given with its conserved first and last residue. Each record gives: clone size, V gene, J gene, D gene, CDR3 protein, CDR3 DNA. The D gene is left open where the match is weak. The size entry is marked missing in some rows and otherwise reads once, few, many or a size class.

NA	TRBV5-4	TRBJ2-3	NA	CASSLGGHSTDTQYF	TGTGCCAGCAGCTTGGGTGGCCATAGCACAGATACGCAGTATTTT
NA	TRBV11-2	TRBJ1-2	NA	CASSPSPLYGYTF	TGTGCCAGCAGCCCTAGTCCCCTTTATGGCTACACCTTC
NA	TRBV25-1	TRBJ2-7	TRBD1	CASRKTGSYEQYF	TGTGCCAGCAGGAAGACAGGGTCCTACGAGCAGTACTTC
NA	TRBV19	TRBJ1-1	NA	CASSLRTANTEAFF	TGTGCCAGTAGTCTTCGGACAGCGAACACTGAAGCTTTCTTT
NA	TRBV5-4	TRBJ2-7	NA	CASSLVGGAEQYF	TGTGCCAGCAGCTTGGTCGGTGGGGCCGAGCAGTACTTC
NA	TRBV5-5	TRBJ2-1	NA	CASSLETWEQFF	TGTGCCAGCAGCTTGGAGACTTGGGAGCAGTTCTTC
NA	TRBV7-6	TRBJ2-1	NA	CASSFRADSRNEQFF	TGTGCCAGCAGTTTTCGAGCTGATAGCCGCAATGAGCAGTTCTTC
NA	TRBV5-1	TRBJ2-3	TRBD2	CASSLWGLSGRVPTQYF	TGCGCCAGCAGCTTGTGGGGGCTTAGCGGGAGGGTCCCTACGCAGTATTTT
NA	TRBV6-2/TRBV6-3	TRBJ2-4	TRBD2	CASSKLAAQNIQYF	TGTGCCAGCAGCAAACTAGCGGCCCAAAACATTCAGTACTTC
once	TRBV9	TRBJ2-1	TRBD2	CASSPRTSGREAEQFF	TGTGCCAGCAGCCCCCGGACTAGCGGGAGGGAGGCTGAGCAGTTCTTC
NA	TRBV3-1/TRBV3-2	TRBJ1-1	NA	CASSGHSTSNTEAFF	TGTGCCAGCAGCGGACACAGCACCTCGAACACTGAAGCTTTCTTT
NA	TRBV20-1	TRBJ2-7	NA	CSARQSYEQYF	TGCAGTGCGCGACAGTCCTACGAGCAGTACTTC
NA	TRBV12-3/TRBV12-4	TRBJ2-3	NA	CASSYEAVDTQYF	TGTGCCAGCAGTTATGAGGCGGTAGATACGCAGTATTTT
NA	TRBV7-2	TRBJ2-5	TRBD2	CASSLGRGASGSLGETQYF	TGTGCCAGCAGCTTAGGAAGGGGGGCTAGCGGGAGTCTGGGAGAGACCCAGTACTTC
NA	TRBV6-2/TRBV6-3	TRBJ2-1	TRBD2	CASSSRPGLAGGFEQFF	TGTGCCAGCAGTAGCCGCCCGGGACTAGCGGGAGGGTTTGAGCAGTTCTTC
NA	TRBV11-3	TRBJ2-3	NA	CASSSYSTDTQYF	TGTGCCAGCAGCTCCTACAGCACAGATACGCAGTATTTT
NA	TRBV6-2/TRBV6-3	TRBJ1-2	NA	CASTPGRVNGYTF	TGTGCCAGCACCCCGGGGAGGGTAAATGGCTACACCTTC
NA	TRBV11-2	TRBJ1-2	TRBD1	CASSLGTGEGLGGYTF	TGTGCCAGCAGCTTAGGCACAGGGGAAGGTTTGGGCGGCTACACCTTC
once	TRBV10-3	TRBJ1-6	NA	CATSDRQNNSPLHF	TGTGCCACCAGTGACAGGCAGAATAATTCACCCCTCCACTTT
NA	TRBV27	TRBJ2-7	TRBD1	CASSLVGQARYEQYF	TGTGCCAGCAGTTTAGTAGGACAGGCACGCTACGAGCAGTACTTC
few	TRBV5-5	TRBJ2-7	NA	CASSLVGPAETYEQYF	TGTGCCAGCAGCTTGGTGGGTCCAGCGGAGACCTACGAGCAGTACTTC
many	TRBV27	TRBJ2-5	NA	CASSLRLDFGETQYF	TGTGCCAGCAGTTTACGTCTAGACTTCGGAGAGACCCAGTACTTC
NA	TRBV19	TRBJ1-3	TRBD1	CASNPRGQPTSGNTIYF	TGTGCCAGTAACCCCCGGGGACAGCCGACCTCTGGAAACACCATATATTTT
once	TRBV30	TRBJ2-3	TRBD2	CAWNKAGATDTQYF	TGTGCCTGGAATAAAGCGGGAGCCACAGATACGCAGTATTTT
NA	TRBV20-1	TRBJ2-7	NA	CSGVNSYEQYF	TGCAGTGGTGTTAACTCCTACGAGCAGTACTTC
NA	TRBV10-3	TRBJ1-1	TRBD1	CAISEDRAYTEAFF	TGTGCCATCAGTGAGGACAGGGCCTACACTGAAGCTTTCTTT
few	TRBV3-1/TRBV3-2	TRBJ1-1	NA	CASSERGVTEAFF	TGTGCCAGCAGCGAACGGGGGGTAACTGAAGCTTTCTTT
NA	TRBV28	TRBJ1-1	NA	CASSFPLQGTANTEAFF	TGTGCCAGCAGTTTCCCCCTGCAGGGAACCGCGAACACTGAAGCTTTCTTT
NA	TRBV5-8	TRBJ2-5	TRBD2	CASSRIGSGYQETQYF	TGTGCCAGCAGCCGGATCGGTAGCGGGTACCAAGAGACCCAGTACTTC
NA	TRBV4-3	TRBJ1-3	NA	CASSQEGGLYSGNTIYF	TGCGCCAGCAGCCAAGAGGGGGGGCTGTACTCTGGAAACACCATATATTTT
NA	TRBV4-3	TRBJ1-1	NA	CASSQAPGGAAKAFF	TGCGCCAGCAGCCAAGCCCCGGGAGGGGCAGCTAAAGCTTTCTTT
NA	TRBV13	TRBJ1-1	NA	CASSLIRGNTEAFF	TGTGCCAGCAGCTTAATAAGGGGGAACACTGAAGCTTTCTTT
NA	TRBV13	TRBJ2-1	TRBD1	CASSPDREYNEQFF	TGTGCCAGCAGCCCCGACAGGGAGTACAATGAGCAGTTCTTC
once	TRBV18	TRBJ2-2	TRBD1	CASSYDRVVTGELFF	TGTGCCAGCTCGTACGACAGGGTGGTCACCGGGGAGCTGTTTTTT
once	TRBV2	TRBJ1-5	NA	CASKRGIHSNQPQHF	TGTGCCAGCAAACGCGGGATACATAGCAATCAGCCCCAGCATTTT
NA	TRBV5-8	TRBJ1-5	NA	CATKRSRNQPQHF	TGTGCCACCAAACGTTCCAGGAATCAGCCCCAGCATTTT
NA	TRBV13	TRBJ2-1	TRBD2	CASSLGLAGGIGQFF	TGTGCCAGCAGCTTAGGCCTAGCGGGAGGGATCGGGCAGTTCTTC